Listed here is a single T cell receptor (beta chain). Its antigen is unidentified. These data originate in a study of CD4 T cells in relation to SARS-CoV-2 and coronaviruses. J gave up 8 bases and V 3 bases, and 14 bases lay outside the gene matches. The CDR3 consists of 17 residues. Germline V lookup: CDR1 SGHTS, CDR2 YDEGEE. Produced via immunoSEQ multiplex PCR; TCRdb's table is partial and in-frame only. The sample has approximately 20,000 clones; 77% are singletons. Unexposed donor CD4+ T cells date from about 2011-2018, before the COVID-19 pandemic. Isolation of CD4+ T cells took place after nine to ten days in culture. Cells permitting, SARS-CoV-2 S/N and four cold-coronavirus spikes were tested on unexposed-donor CD4+ T cells. Half the medium was replaced with IL-2 medium on days 3 and 7.

The V gene is TRBV5-8, the J gene TRBJ1-4; 9 nucleotides match TRBD1. The origin of this receptor is a human donor in good health. Sequenced input: CD4+ T cells from PBMCs, cultured in vitro. Written as DNA, the CDR3 is TGTGCCAGCAGCTCGGGGACAGGGAGTCAGGGGAAGGAAAAACTGTTTTTT. Residues: CASSSGTGSQGKEKLFF.